This TCR beta chain is from a study of control samples from healthy donors and cancer patients. Only in-frame clones appear in the TCRdb table, and some are missing; sequencing was by immunoSEQ multiplex PCR. This table holds 55,000 to 65,000 clones, about 90% found once. The sequence derives from a woman in her sixties or seventies with lung cancer. Sequences were obtained from PBMCs.

The CDR3 protein is CASGPGSLEDSPLHF. As DNA, the CDR3 is TGTGCCAGCGGCCCGGGATCCCTGGAGGATTCACCCCTCCACTTT. V is TRBV7-9 and J is TRBJ1-6; D not resolved. V gave up 8 bases and J gave up 8 bases, with 19 bases separating them. The CDR3 length is 15 residues. CDR1 and CDR2 (germline): SEHNR, FQNEAQ (reference sequence).